The 8 T cell receptor beta chains below all came from one sample that was sequenced in a study of T-cell reconstitution after alpha-beta-depleted transplantation in children. As it was prepared, the TCRbeta library received unique molecular identifiers. TCRdb re-analysed the PCR reads in MiXCR, keeping a single row per CDR3 protein. The data hold about 200,000 distinct CDR3 sequences, with about 6% observed a single time. Sequenced here: PBMCs, sampled before TCRalphabeta/CD19-depleted stem cell transplant. The origin of the receptors is a girl under three years old with combined immunodeficiency, due to receive a stem cell transplant.

In its sample, this clonotype was seen many times. V gene TRBV30 combines with J gene TRBJ2-1; a possible D gene is TRBD2 (5 bases). The CDR3 sequence is 11 residues long. Trimming shortened V by 2 bases and J by 9 bases, and 8 bases separated the two germline ends. Germline V gene lookup returns CDR1 GTSNPN and CDR2 SVGIG (reference sequence). The CDR3 loop is CAWSKAVEQFF. CDR3 sequence (DNA): TGTGCCTGGAGTAAAGCGGTTGAGCAGTTCTTC.

This clonotype was picked up many times. The gene calls are TRBV7-8 and TRBJ2-7, with 7 bases matching TRBD2. The CDR3 runs 15 residues. Germline V gene lookup returns CDR1 SGHVS and CDR2 FQNEAQ. Trimming took 2 bases from V and 3 from J; bases not matched to a gene: 7. The CDR3 DNA is TGTGCCAGCAGCTTATCACCGAGCGGGGACTACGAGCAGTACTTC. This sequence encodes CASSLSPSGDYEQYF.

There are many counts of this clonotype. This chain uses TRBV4-2 with TRBJ2-1; D remains unclear. CDR1 and CDR2 (germline): LGHNA, YNFKEQ. The CDR3 runs 13 residues. Trimming stripped 0 bases from V and 6 bases from J, with 6 bases between. In DNA, the CDR3 is TGTGCCAGCAGCCAAGAGCCGGTCAATGAGCAGTTCTTC. It specifies CASSQEPVNEQFF.

This clonotype showed up many times. The chain employs TRBV27 and TRBJ2-7; possibly TRBD1 for D (5 bases). V shed 3 bases and J shed 3 bases, with 12 bases lying between them. Germline V gives CDR1 MNHEY, CDR2 SMNVEV (reference sequence). This CDR3 contains 14 residues. The CDR3 protein is CASSFLGQSYEQYF. In nucleotides, the CDR3 is TGTGCCAGCAGTTTTTTGGGGCAGAGCTACGAGCAGTACTTC.

This clonotype was seen at least ten times. The V gene is TRBV6-2 or TRBV6-3, the J gene TRBJ2-1; 8 bases are a match to TRBD1. The CDR3 runs to 14 residues. Germline lookup yields CDR1 MNHEY and CDR2 SVGEGT. V dropped 2 bases and J dropped 9; count of bases not matched to a gene: 6. The CDR3 DNA is TGTGCCAGCAGTTACGGGCAGGGGGCGGGTGAGCAGTTCTTC. It codes for CASSYGQGAGEQFF.

This clonotype was counted many times. The V and J genes are TRBV28 and TRBJ2-1; TRBD2 agrees at 11 bases. V was pared by 4 bases and J by 6 bases, with 17 bases of the junction left unmatched. This CDR3 has 19 amino acids. Looked up from germline, CDR1 is MDHEN and CDR2 is SYDVKM. In DNA, the CDR3 is TGTGCCAGCAGTTCCACCCTCACTAGCGGGAGAAAGAGGAGCAATGAGCAGTTCTTC. Translated: CASSSTLTSGRKRSNEQFF.

With respect to this clonotype: The conserved final phenylalanine or tryptophan is absent from the CDR3, which likely points to a read error. The chain has TRBV9 and TRBJ1-6, with 7 bases lining up with TRBD1. The germline gives CDR1 SGDLS, CDR2 YYNGEE. V gave up 3 bases and J gave up 8 bases; unmatched junction bases: 11. The CDR3 contains 16 residues. CDR3 sequence (DNA): TGTGCCAGCAGCGGTTCAGGGGGGTCCTCCTATTCACCCCTCCACTCT. Its protein is CASSGSGGSSYSPLHS.

This clonotype came up many times. The rearrangement uses TRBV6-5 and TRBJ2-2, with 11 bases lining up with TRBD2. With V trimmed by 2 bases and J by 8 bases, 10 bases remained unmatched. The CDR3 length is 17 residues. Germline-derived CDR1 and CDR2 are MNHEY and SVGAGI. The CDR3 reads CASSYTPGLAVGGELFF. In DNA form, the CDR3 reads TGTGCCAGCAGTTACACCCCGGGACTAGCGGTAGGGGGGGAGCTGTTTTTT.